The next 3 T cell receptor beta chains were all read from a single sample in a study of identical twins. Each CDR3 protein gets one entry after TCRdb re-called the 5' RACE reads with MiXCR. The sample gives 1.5 million to 2 million distinct CDR3 sequences, roughly a third of which show up once; about 0.27% is in the top ten. The specimen was cord blood. All receptors come from a newborn girl in good health.

This clonotype was recorded a few times. The chain uses TRBV20-1 and TRBJ2-3; 14 bases are a match to TRBD2. This CDR3 has 19 residues. V was pared by 0 bases and J by 4 bases, with 12 bases of the junction left unmatched. Germline CDR1 reads DFQATT; CDR2 reads SNEGSKA (reference sequence). The CDR3 is CSARDNPPRTSGRPDTQYF. The CDR3 region has the DNA TGCAGTGCTAGAGATAACCCCCCCCGGACTAGCGGGAGGCCAGATACGCAGTATTTT.

The genes are TRBV20-1 and TRBJ2-7; D is ambiguous. CDR3 size: 12 residues. V was cut by 4 bases and J by 2 bases, with 9 bases left in between. Germline values: CDR1 DFQATT, CDR2 SNEGSKA (reference sequence). Here the CDR3 DNA reads TGCAGTGCTACTGACGGTCCCTACGAGCAGTACTTC. Its translation is CSATDGPYEQYF.

The V call is TRBV12-3 or TRBV12-4, the J call TRBJ2-1; TRBD2 agrees at 11 bases. Trimming at V came to 5 bases and at J to 8 bases, leaving 8 bases not matched to a gene. The CDR3 totals 15 residues. DNA of the CDR3: TGTGCCAGCAGTCCTCCGCAGGGACTAGCGGATGAGCAGTTCTTC. Translation: CASSPPQGLADEQFF.